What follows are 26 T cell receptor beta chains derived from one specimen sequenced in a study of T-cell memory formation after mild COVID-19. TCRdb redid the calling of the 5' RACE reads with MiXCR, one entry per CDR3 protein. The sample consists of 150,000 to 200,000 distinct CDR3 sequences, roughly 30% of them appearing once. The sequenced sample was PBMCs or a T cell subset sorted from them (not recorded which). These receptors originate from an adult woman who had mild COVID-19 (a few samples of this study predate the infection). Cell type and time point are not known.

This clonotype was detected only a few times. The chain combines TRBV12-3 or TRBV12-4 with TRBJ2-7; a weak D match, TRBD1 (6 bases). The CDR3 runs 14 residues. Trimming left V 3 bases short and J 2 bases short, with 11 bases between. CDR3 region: CASSFDRTAYEQYF. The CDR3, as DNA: TGTGCCAGCAGTTTTGATAGGACAGCCTACGAGCAGTACTTC.

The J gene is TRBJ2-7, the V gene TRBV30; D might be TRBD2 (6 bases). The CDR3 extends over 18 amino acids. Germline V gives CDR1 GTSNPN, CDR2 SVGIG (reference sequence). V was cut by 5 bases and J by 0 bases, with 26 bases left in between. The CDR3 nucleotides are TGTGCCTGGGGTGATCCCAGATTCGGGACTCCCTTCTCCTACGAGCAGTACTTC. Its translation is CAWGDPRFGTPFSYEQYF.

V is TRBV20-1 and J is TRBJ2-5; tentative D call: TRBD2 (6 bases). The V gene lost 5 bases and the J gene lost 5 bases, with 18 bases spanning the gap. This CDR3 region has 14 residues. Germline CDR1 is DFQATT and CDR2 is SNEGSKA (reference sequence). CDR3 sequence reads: CSAPPPPGRETQYF. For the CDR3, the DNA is TGCAGTGCTCCCCCGCCCCCAGGGAGGGAGACCCAGTACTTC.

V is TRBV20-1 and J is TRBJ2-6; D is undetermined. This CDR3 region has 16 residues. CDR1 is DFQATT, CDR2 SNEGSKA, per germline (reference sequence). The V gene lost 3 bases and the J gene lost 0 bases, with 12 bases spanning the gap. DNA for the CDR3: TGCAGTGCTAGGACAAGATTGCACTCTGGGGCCAACGTCCTGACTTTC. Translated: CSARTRLHSGANVLTF.

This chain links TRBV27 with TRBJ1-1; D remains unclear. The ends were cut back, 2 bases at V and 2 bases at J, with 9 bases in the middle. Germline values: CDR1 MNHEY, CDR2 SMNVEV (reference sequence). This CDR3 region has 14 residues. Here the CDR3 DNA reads TGTGCCAGCAGTTTAACGGATAGTAACACTGAAGCTTTCTTT. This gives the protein CASSLTDSNTEAFF.

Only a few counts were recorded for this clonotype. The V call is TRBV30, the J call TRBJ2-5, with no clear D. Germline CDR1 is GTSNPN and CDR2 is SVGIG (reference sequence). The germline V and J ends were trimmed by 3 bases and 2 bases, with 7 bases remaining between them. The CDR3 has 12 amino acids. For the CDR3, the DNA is TGTGCCTGGAGCAGTCCACAAGAGACCCAGTACTTC. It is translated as CAWSSPQETQYF.

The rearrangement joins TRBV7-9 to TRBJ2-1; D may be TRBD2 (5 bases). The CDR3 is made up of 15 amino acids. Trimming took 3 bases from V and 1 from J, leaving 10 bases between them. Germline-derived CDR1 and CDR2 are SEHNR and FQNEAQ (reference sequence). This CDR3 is CASSFRGSSYNEQFF. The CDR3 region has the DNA TGTGCCAGCAGCTTCCGGGGATCATCCTACAATGAGCAGTTCTTC.

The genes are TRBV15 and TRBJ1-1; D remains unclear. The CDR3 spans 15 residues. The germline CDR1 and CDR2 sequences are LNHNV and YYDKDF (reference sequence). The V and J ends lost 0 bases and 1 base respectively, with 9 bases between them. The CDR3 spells CATSRDVLGNTEAFF. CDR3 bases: TGTGCCACCAGCAGAGATGTATTGGGGAACACTGAAGCTTTCTTT.

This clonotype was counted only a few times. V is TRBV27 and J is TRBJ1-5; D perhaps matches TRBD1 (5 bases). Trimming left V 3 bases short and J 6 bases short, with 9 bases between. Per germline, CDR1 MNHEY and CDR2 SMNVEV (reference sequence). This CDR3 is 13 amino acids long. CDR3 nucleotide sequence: TGTGCCAGCAGTTTGGGGACTGGTCAGCCCCAGCATTTT. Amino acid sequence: CASSLGTGQPQHF.

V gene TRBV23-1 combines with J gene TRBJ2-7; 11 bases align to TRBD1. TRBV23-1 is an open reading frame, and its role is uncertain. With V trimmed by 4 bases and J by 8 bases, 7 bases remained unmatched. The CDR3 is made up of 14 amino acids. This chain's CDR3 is CASSPGQGEYQQYF. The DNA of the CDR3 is TGCGCCAGCAGTCCGGGACAGGGGGAATATCAGCAGTACTTC.

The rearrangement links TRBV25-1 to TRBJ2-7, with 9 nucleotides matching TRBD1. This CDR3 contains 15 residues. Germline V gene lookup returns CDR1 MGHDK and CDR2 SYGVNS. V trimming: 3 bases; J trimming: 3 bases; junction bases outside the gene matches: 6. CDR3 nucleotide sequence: TGTGCCAGCAGTGATCCGGGACAGGGAAACTACGAGCAGTACTTC. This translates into CASSDPGQGNYEQYF.

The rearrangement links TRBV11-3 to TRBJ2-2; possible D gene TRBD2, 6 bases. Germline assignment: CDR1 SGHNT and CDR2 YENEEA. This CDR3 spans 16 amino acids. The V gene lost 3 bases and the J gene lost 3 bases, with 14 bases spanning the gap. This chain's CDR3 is CASSFRTGADTGELFF. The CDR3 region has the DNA TGTGCCAGCAGCTTTCGGACGGGAGCCGACACCGGGGAGCTGTTTTTT.

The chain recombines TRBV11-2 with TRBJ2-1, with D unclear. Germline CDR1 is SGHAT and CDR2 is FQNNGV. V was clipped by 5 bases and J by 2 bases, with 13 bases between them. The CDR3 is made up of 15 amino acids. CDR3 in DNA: TGTGCCAGCAGCCGAACACGAGGACCCTACAATGAGCAGTTCTTC. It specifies CASSRTRGPYNEQFF.

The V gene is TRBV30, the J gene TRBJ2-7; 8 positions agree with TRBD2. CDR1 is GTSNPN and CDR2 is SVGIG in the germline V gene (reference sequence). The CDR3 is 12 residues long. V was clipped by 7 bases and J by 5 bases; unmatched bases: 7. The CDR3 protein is CAYNSGIHEQYF. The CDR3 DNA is TGTGCCTATAATAGCGGGATCCACGAGCAGTACTTC.

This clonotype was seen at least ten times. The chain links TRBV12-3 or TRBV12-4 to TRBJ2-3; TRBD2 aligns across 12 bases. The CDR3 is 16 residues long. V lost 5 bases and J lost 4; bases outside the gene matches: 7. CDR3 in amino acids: CASSIRTSGAPDTQYF. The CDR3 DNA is TGTGCCAGCAGTATCCGGACTAGCGGGGCTCCAGATACGCAGTATTTT.

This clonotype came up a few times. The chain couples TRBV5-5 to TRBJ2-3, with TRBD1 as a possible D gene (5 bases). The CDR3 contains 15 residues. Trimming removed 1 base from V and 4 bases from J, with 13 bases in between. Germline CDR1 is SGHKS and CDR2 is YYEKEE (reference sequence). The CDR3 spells CASSLSGYRPDTQYF. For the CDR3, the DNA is TGTGCCAGCAGCTTGTCAGGGTATCGTCCAGATACGCAGTATTTT.

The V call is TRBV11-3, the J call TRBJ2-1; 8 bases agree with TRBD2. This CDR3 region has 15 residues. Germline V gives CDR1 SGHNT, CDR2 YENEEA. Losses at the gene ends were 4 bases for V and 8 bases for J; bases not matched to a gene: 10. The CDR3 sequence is CASSSGVAGNYEQFF. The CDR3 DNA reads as TGTGCCAGCAGCTCAGGAGTAGCGGGAAATTATGAGCAGTTCTTC.

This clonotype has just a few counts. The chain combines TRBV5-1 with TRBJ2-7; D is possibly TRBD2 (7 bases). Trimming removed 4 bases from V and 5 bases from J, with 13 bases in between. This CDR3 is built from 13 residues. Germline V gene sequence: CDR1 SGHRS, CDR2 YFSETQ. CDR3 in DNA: TGCGCCAGCAGCACGGGGAGGGGGGACGAGCAGTACTTC. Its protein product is CASSTGRGDEQYF.

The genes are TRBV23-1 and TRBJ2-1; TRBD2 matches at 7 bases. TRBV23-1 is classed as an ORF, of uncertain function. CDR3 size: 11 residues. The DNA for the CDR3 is TGCGCGCCGCCCTTGGGGACTAAGCAGTTCTTC. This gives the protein CAPPLGTKQFF.

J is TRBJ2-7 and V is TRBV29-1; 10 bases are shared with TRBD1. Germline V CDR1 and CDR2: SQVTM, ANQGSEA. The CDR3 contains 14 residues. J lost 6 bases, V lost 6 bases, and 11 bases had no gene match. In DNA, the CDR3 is TGCAGCGTCGGGACGGTAGACAGGGGGCGCGAGCAGTACTTC. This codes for CSVGTVDRGREQYF.

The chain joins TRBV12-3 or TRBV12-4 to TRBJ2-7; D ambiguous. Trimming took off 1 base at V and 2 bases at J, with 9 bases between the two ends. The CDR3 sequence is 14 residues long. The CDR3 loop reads CASSLGRRTYEQYF. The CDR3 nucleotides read TGTGCCAGCAGTTTAGGACGGCGGACCTACGAGCAGTACTTC.

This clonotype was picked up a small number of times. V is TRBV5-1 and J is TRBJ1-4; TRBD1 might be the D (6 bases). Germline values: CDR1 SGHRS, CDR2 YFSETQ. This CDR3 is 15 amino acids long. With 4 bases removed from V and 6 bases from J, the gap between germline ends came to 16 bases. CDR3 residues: CASSTSGQEDEKLFF. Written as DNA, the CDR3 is TGCGCCAGCAGCACCTCGGGACAAGAAGATGAAAAACTGTTTTTT.

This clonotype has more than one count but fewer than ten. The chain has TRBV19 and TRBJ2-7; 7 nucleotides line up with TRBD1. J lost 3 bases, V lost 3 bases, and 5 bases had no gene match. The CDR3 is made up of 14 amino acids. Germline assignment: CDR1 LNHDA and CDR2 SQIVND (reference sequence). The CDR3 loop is CASSIVAGGYEQYF. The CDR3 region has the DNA TGTGCCAGTAGTATCGTGGCAGGGGGCTACGAGCAGTACTTC.

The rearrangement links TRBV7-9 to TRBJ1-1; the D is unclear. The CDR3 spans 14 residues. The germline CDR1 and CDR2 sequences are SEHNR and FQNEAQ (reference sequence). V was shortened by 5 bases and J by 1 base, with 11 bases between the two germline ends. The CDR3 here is CASSPDGRNTEAFF. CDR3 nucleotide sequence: TGTGCCAGCAGCCCCGATGGACGGAACACTGAAGCTTTCTTT.

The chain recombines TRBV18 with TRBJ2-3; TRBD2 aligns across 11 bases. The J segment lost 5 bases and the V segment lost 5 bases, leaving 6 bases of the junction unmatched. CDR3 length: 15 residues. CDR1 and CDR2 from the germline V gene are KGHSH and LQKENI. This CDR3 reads CASSELAGDIDTQYF. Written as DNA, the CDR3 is TGTGCCAGCTCAGAACTAGCGGGAGATATAGATACGCAGTATTTT.

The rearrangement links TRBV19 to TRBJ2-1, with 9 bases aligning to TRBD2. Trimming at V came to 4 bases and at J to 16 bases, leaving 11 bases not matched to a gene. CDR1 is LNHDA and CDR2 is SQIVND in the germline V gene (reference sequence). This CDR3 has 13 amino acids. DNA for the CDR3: TGTGCCAGTAGTACAGATACCGGGACTAGCATCTTCTTC. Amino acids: CASSTDTGTSIFF. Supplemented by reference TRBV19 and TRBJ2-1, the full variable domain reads DGGITQSPKYLFRKEGQNVTLSCEQNLNHDAMYWYRQDPGQGLRLIYYSQIVNDFQKGDIAEGYSVSREKKESFPLTVTSAQKNPTAFYLCASSTDTGTSIFFGPGTRLTVL.